This TCR beta chain came from a study of T cell changes during pregnancy in multiple sclerosis. Generated by immunoSEQ multiplex PCR, the TCRdb table keeps only in-frame clones and is missing some. Of 100,000 or so clones in the sample, roughly 93% were seen once. The CDR3 spans 14 residues. Trimming cost V 11 bases and J 5 bases, with 18 bases left between them. CDR1 is LNHDA and CDR2 is SQIVND in the germline V gene (reference sequence). The sample consisted of peripheral blood, taken before pregnancy. The chain combines TRBV19 with TRBJ2-2; D may be TRBD2 (6 bases). This sequence originates from a female donor with multiple sclerosis, enrolled in a pregnancy study. In DNA, the CDR3 is TGTGCCGTAAAAAACGGGGGTCGGACCGGGGAGCTGTTTTTT. This sequence encodes CAVKNGGRTGELFF.